The next 31 T cell receptor beta chains were all read from a single sample in a study of blood T cell repertoires in COVID-19. The table came from immunoSEQ multiplex PCR; TCRdb's copy has only in-frame clones and leaves some out. The sample has roughly 200,000 clones, approximately 89% seen once; the top ten hold 3.5% to 4.5%. Sequences were obtained from peripheral blood. These TCRs come from a woman aged 25 to 39 with acute or convalescent COVID-19.

The gene calls are TRBV11-3 and TRBJ2-3; 8 nucleotides line up with TRBD1. Germline assignment: CDR1 SGHNT and CDR2 YENEEA. The junction had 12 bases not matched to a gene; V was cut back by 4 bases and J by 12 bases. This CDR3 is 14 amino acids long. The CDR3 sequence: CASSSKPDRDLQYF. The CDR3 bases are TGTGCCAGCAGCTCAAAGCCGGACAGGGACCTTCAGTATTTT. Based on the CDR3 plus reference TRBV11-3 and TRBJ2-3, the full variable domain is EAGVVQSPRYKIIEKKQPVAFWCNPISGHNTLYWYLQNLGQGPELLIRYENEEAVDDSQLPKDRFSAERLKGVDSTLKIQPAELGDSAVYLCASSSKPDRDLQYFGPGTRLTVL.

The rearrangement uses TRBV3-1 (or the pseudogene TRBV3-2) and TRBJ2-1; 8 nucleotides align to TRBD1. The CDR3 consists of 16 residues. Germline lookup yields CDR1 LGHDT and CDR2 YNNKEL (reference sequence). With V trimmed by 6 bases and J by 1 base, 8 bases remained unmatched. CDR3 residues: CASSLRWTGSYNEQFF. As DNA, the CDR3 is TGTGCCAGCAGTCTCAGGTGGACAGGGTCCTACAATGAGCAGTTCTTC.

The CDR3 nucleotides read TGTGCCAGCAGCTTAGTCACTCTGGCCGGGGAGCTGTTTTTT. Protein sequence: CASSLVTLAGELFF. The J gene is TRBJ2-2, the V gene TRBV11-2, with unresolved D. Trimming removed 1 base from V and 6 bases from J, with 9 bases in between. This CDR3 is built from 14 residues. CDR1 and CDR2 from the germline V gene are SGHAT and FQNNGV.

The rearrangement links TRBV24-1 to TRBJ1-5; no clear D. The CDR3 has 14 amino acids. Germline V gives CDR1 KGHDR, CDR2 SFDVKD. Trimming took off 5 bases at V and 1 base at J, with 8 bases between the two ends. The CDR3 protein is CATSARESNQPQHF. As DNA, the CDR3 is TGTGCCACCAGTGCGAGGGAAAGCAATCAGCCCCAGCATTTT.

V is TRBV19 and J is TRBJ1-5, with a tentative D call TRBD1 (5 bases). The germline V and J ends were trimmed by 2 bases and 7 bases, with 12 bases remaining between them. Germline lookup yields CDR1 LNHDA and CDR2 SQIVND (reference sequence). The CDR3 runs 14 residues. The CDR3 here is CASSINGGRQPQHF. The CDR3 DNA reads as TGTGCCAGTAGTATAAACGGGGGGAGACAGCCCCAGCATTTT. The entire variable domain, with the rest obtained from reference TRBV19 and TRBJ1-5, is as follows: DGGITQSPKYLFRKEGQNVTLSCEQNLNHDAMYWYRQDPGQGLRLIYYSQIVNDFQKGDIAEGYSVSREKKESFPLTVTSAQKNPTAFYLCASSINGGRQPQHFGDGTRLSIL.

V and J are TRBV5-1 and TRBJ1-6; 11 bases align to TRBD1. Germline V gives CDR1 SGHRS, CDR2 YFSETQ. The CDR3 sequence is 14 residues long. V was pared by 4 bases and J by 9 bases, with 3 bases of the junction left unmatched. In DNA, the CDR3 is TGCGCCAGCAGCCGGGACAGGGGGTTTTCACCCCTCCACTTT. Amino acid sequence: CASSRDRGFSPLHF.

The genes are TRBV2 and TRBJ2-7; 9 bases are a match to TRBD2. The germline V gene encodes CDR1 SNHLY and CDR2 FYNNEI. Unmatched junction bases numbered 24, after V lost 3 bases and J lost 3 bases. This CDR3 is built from 21 residues. This CDR3 is CASSDGTSSGTSSTLSYEQYF. CDR3 sequence (DNA): TGTGCCAGCAGTGATGGCACCTCCTCCGGGACTAGCTCTACTTTGAGCTACGAGCAGTACTTC.

The V call is TRBV3-1 (or the pseudogene TRBV3-2), the J call TRBJ1-1; D ambiguous. The CDR3 length is 12 residues. Germline CDR1 is LGHDT and CDR2 is YNNKEL (reference sequence). V was clipped by 4 bases and J by 7 bases, with 10 bases between them. The CDR3 spells CASSPSGIEAFF. The CDR3 nucleotides read TGTGCCAGCAGCCCCAGCGGAATTGAAGCTTTCTTT.

CDR3 DNA sequence: TGTGCCAGCAGCCGTAGCGGGGTGGTGGTCTACGAGCAGTACTTC. Protein sequence: CASSRSGVVVYEQYF. The chain has TRBV3-1 (or the pseudogene TRBV3-2) and TRBJ2-7; 8 nucleotides agree with TRBD2. CDR3 length equals 15 residues. J gave up 3 bases and V 4 bases, and 8 bases lay outside the gene matches. The germline V gene has CDR1 LGHDT and CDR2 YNNKEL (reference sequence).

The rearrangement links TRBV9 to TRBJ2-1, with a tentative D call TRBD2 (6 bases). There are 13 residues in the CDR3. Germline V gene sequence: CDR1 SGDLS, CDR2 YYNGEE. V lost 7 bases and J 2 bases, leaving 10 bases between the germline ends. The CDR3 region has the DNA TGTGCCAGCGGGACTTTGGCCTACAATGAGCAGTTCTTC. This translates into CASGTLAYNEQFF.

The CDR3 nucleotides read TGTGCCAGCAGCCAATTCGTGAACACCGGGGAGCTGTTTTTT. Protein sequence: CASSQFVNTGELFF. The chain has TRBV14 and TRBJ2-2; no firm D call. The V end lost 2 bases, the J end lost 1 base, and 5 bases lay between the germline ends. CDR1 and CDR2 from the germline V gene are SGHDN and FVKESK. The CDR3 runs to 14 residues.

In DNA form, the CDR3 reads TGTGCCAGCAGTGAAATCGGAGTATATGGCTACACCTTC. It specifies CASSEIGVYGYTF. The V and J genes are TRBV6-1 and TRBJ1-2, with D unresolved. Trimming stripped 2 bases from V and 5 bases from J, with 9 bases between. Germline CDR1 reads MNHNS; CDR2 reads SASEGT. The CDR3 contains 13 residues.

J is TRBJ1-4 and V is TRBV19, with 7 positions matching TRBD1. V lost 8 bases, J lost 11 bases, and 23 bases stayed unmatched. Germline CDR1 reads LNHDA; CDR2 reads SQIVND (reference sequence). This CDR3 comprises 17 residues. The CDR3 coding sequence is TGTGCCAGTTCTCCAATGACGACAGGGCTAACAAGGGGGAAACTGTTTTTT. This sequence encodes CASSPMTTGLTRGKLFF.

This clone was picked up one time. The chain carries TRBV19 and TRBJ1-1; D gene uncertain. The CDR3 runs to 12 residues. V lost 1 base to trimming and J lost 7 bases, with 7 bases between them. Per germline, CDR1 LNHDA and CDR2 SQIVND (reference sequence). DNA for the CDR3: TGTGCCAGTAGTATAGGAGATCGTGAAGCTTTCTTT. Residues: CASSIGDREAFF.

At least ten counts were recorded for this clone. The chain is built from TRBV30 and TRBJ1-3; 9 nucleotides agree with TRBD1. CDR1 and CDR2 (germline): GTSNPN, SVGIG (reference sequence). Trimming removed 2 bases from V and 5 bases from J; junction bases left unmatched: 4. CDR3 length: 14 amino acids. The CDR3 nucleotides read TGTGCCTGGAGTCCCGGGACAGGGAGAAACACCATATATTTT. Translated: CAWSPGTGRNTIYF.

The rearrangement links TRBV2 to TRBJ2-7; D gene ambiguous. Trimming cost V 4 bases and J 4 bases, with 8 bases left between them. The CDR3 runs to 12 residues. Germline-derived CDR1 and CDR2 are SNHLY and FYNNEI. CDR3 amino acids: CASSGRSYEQYF. DNA of the CDR3: TGTGCCAGCAGTGGCAGAAGTTACGAGCAGTACTTC.

The chain recombines TRBV27 with TRBJ2-7, with a tentative D call TRBD1 (6 bases). Deletions cut 2 bases from V and 3 bases from J, with 8 bases between. In germline, CDR1 is MNHEY, CDR2 SMNVEV (reference sequence). The CDR3 is 13 residues long. The CDR3 loop is CASSLGGSYEQYF. The CDR3 region has the DNA TGTGCCAGCAGTTTAGGGGGCAGCTACGAGCAGTACTTC.

J is TRBJ1-6 and V is TRBV30; TRBD1 agrees at 8 bases. CDR3 length: 15 amino acids. Germline assignment: CDR1 GTSNPN and CDR2 SVGIG (reference sequence). With 4 bases clipped from V and 1 base from J, the junction kept 3 bases outside the gene matches. The CDR3 DNA sequence: TGTGCCTGGAATGGACAGGGATCCTATAATTCACCCCTCCACTTT. This codes for CAWNGQGSYNSPLHF.

In its sample, this clone was seen once. The chain uses TRBV27 and TRBJ2-1, with TRBD2 as a possible D gene (6 bases). Trimming took 2 bases from V and 8 from J, leaving 16 bases between them. The CDR3 length is 15 residues. From germline, CDR1 is MNHEY and CDR2 SMNVEV (reference sequence). The CDR3 here is CASSLGDSVGYEQFF. CDR3 nucleotides: TGTGCCAGCAGTTTAGGGGACTCGGTAGGCTATGAGCAGTTCTTC.

This sequence joins TRBV7-2 and TRBJ1-5, with a weak D call TRBD1 (5 bases). The ends were cut back, 1 base at V and 2 bases at J, with 9 bases in the middle. There are 15 residues in the CDR3. Germline V CDR1 and CDR2: SGHTA, FQGNSA. CDR3 nucleotides: TGTGCCAGCAGCTTAGGACAGATCGGCAATCAGCCCCAGCATTTT. Translating gives CASSLGQIGNQPQHF.

The gene calls are TRBV6-5 and TRBJ1-2, with TRBD1 matching over 8 bases. The V gene end was trimmed by 5 bases and the J gene end by 4 bases; junction bases not matched to a gene: 3. Germline-derived CDR1 and CDR2 are MNHEY and SVGAGI. This CDR3 contains 13 residues. The CDR3 is CASSPDRGYGYTF. The CDR3 DNA sequence: TGTGCCAGCAGTCCTGACAGGGGCTATGGCTACACCTTC.

This clone occurred a few times. CDR3 protein: CASSSYYNEQFF. The CDR3 nucleotides are TGTGCCAGCAGTAGCTACTACAATGAGCAGTTCTTC. The V gene is TRBV27, the J gene TRBJ2-1; the D is unclear. The ends were cut back, 5 bases at V and 3 bases at J, with 5 bases in the middle. In germline, CDR1 is MNHEY, CDR2 SMNVEV (reference sequence). The CDR3 length is 12 residues.

The V call is TRBV12-3 or TRBV12-4, the J call TRBJ2-7; D possibly corresponds to TRBD2 (5 bases). CDR3 size: 11 residues. The ends were cut back, 4 bases at V and 5 bases at J, with 6 bases in the middle. CDR3: CASSSEDEQYF. CDR3 DNA: TGTGCCAGCAGTTCGGAGGACGAGCAGTACTTC.

This clone was observed a handful of times. The chain carries TRBV15 and TRBJ1-1, with 9 bases aligning to TRBD1. The CDR3 loop spans 14 amino acids. The trim removed 5 bases at V and 6 bases at J, leaving 7 bases unmatched. Germline values: CDR1 LNHNV, CDR2 YYDKDF (reference sequence). CDR3 protein: CATSGGTGRSEAFF. Written as DNA, the CDR3 is TGTGCCACCAGCGGCGGGACAGGGAGATCTGAAGCTTTCTTT.

This sequence joins TRBV6-5 and TRBJ2-1, with 11 bases that match TRBD1. The CDR3 runs to 15 residues. Unmatched junction bases numbered 8, after V lost 6 bases and J lost 7 bases. CDR1 and CDR2 from the germline V gene are MNHEY and SVGAGI. CDR3 in amino acids: CASRPGQGARNEQFF. The CDR3 DNA follows: TGTGCCAGCAGACCTGGACAGGGGGCGCGTAATGAGCAGTTCTTC.

The V and J genes are TRBV7-2 and TRBJ2-5; no definite D call. The V end lost 4 bases, the J end lost 1 base, and 10 bases lay between the germline ends. Germline CDR1 and CDR2: SGHTA and FQGNSA. This CDR3 comprises 14 residues. CDR3 nucleotides: TGTGCCAGCAGCTATAGTACCCTCCAAGAGACCCAGTACTTC. This codes for CASSYSTLQETQYF. Drawing the rest from reference TRBV7-2 and TRBJ2-5, the complete variable domain is GAGVSQSPSNKVTEKGKDVELRCDPISGHTALYWYRQSLGQGLEFLIYFQGNSAPDKSGLPSDRFSAERTGGSVSTLTIQRTQQEDSAVYLCASSYSTLQETQYFGPGTRLLVL.

This chain joins TRBV7-6 and TRBJ2-5, with a weak D call TRBD2 (6 bases). The V gene's germline CDR1 is SGHVS and CDR2 FNYEAQ. This CDR3 region has 15 residues. Trimming took 5 bases from V and 4 from J, leaving 17 bases between them. The CDR3 nucleotides are TGTGCCAGCAGCCCGGGGCCCCCGGGAGCAGAGACCCAGTACTTC. This encodes CASSPGPPGAETQYF.

The genes are TRBV5-8 and TRBJ2-1; 7 bases fit TRBD2. V trimming: 4 bases; J trimming: 10 bases; junction bases outside the gene matches: 17. The CDR3 is 16 amino acids. Germline-derived CDR1 and CDR2 are SGHTS and YDEGEE. CDR3 sequence: CASSPEGAGVRGEQFF. CDR3 in DNA: TGTGCCAGCAGCCCTGAAGGGGCGGGAGTCCGGGGGGAGCAGTTCTTC.

The chain employs TRBV5-6 and TRBJ2-1; TRBD2 matches 10 bases. CDR1 is SGHDT and CDR2 is YYEEEE in the germline V gene. The CDR3 spans 15 residues. With 4 bases clipped from V and 6 bases from J, the junction kept 7 bases outside the gene matches. In DNA form, the CDR3 reads TGTGCCAGCAGCCTAAGCGGGAGGGCGAGCAATGAGCAGTTCTTC. Its translation: CASSLSGRASNEQFF.

The chain joins TRBV14 to TRBJ2-4; maybe TRBD2 (6 bases). CDR1 is SGHDN and CDR2 is FVKESK in the germline V gene. The CDR3 runs 13 residues. V lost 1 base and J lost 7, with 8 bases in between. CDR3 sequence reads: CASSQVGSNIQYF. The CDR3 nucleotides read TGTGCCAGCAGCCAAGTCGGGAGCAACATTCAGTACTTC.

This sequence joins TRBV10-2 and TRBJ2-2; possible D gene TRBD1, 5 bases. The CDR3 extends over 13 amino acids. V was clipped by 6 bases and J by 5 bases, with 10 bases between them. From germline, CDR1 is WSHSY and CDR2 SAAADI. The CDR3 loop reads CASSYRFTGELFF. CDR3 DNA: TGCGCCAGCAGCTACAGGTTTACCGGGGAGCTGTTTTTT.